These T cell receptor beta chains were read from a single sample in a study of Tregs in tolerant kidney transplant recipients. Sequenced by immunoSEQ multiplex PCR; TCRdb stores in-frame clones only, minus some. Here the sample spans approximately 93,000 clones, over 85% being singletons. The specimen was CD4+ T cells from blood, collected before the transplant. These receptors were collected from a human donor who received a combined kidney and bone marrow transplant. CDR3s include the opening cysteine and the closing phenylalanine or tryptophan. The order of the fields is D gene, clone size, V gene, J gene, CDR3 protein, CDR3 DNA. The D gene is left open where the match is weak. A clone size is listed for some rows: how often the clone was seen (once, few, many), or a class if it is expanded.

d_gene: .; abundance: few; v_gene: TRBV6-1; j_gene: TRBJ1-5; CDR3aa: CASSAFQPQHF; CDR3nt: TGTGCCAGCAGTGCTTTTCAGCCCCAGCATTTT
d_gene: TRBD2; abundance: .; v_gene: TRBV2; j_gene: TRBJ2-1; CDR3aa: CASRASGDNEQFF; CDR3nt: TGTGCCAGCAGGGCTAGCGGAGACAATGAGCAGTTCTTC
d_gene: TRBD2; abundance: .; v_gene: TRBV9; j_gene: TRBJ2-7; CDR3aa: CASSVSLAGGYEQYF; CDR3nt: TGTGCCAGCAGCGTCTCTCTAGCGGGAGGCTACGAGCAGTACTTC
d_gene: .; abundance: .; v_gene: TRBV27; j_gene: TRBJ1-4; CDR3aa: CASSSVATNEKLFF; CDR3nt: TGTGCCAGCAGTTCGGTTGCAACTAATGAAAAACTGTTTTTT
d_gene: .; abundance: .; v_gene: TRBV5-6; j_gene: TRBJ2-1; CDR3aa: CASSLSSEQFF; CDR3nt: TGTGCCAGCAGCTTATCCAGTGAGCAGTTCTTC
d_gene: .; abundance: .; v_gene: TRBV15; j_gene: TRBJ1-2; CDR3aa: CATSRVLPGYGYTF; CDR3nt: TGTGCCACCAGCAGAGTATTACCGGGGTATGGCTACACCTTC
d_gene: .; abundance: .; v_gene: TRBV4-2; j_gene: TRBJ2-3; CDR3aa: CASSQGGGGDTQYF; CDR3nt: TGTGCCAGCAGCCAAGGAGGGGGGGGAGATACGCAGTATTTT
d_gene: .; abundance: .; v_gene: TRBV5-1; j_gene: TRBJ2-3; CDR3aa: CASSPQAANTQYF; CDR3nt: TGCGCCAGCAGCCCTCAAGCTGCGAACACGCAGTATTTT
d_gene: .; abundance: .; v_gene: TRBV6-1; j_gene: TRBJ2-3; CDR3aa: CASSPTGFSTDTQYF; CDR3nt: TGTGCCAGCAGCCCCACGGGGTTTAGCACAGATACGCAGTATTTT
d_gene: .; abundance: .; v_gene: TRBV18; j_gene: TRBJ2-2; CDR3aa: CASSPSLAGTGELFF; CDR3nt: TGTGCCAGCTCACCGTCCCTAGCTGGCACCGGGGAGCTGTTTTTT
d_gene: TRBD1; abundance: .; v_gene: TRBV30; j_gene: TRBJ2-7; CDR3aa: CAWSRDSFYRSYEQYF; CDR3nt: TGTGCCTGGAGTCGGGACAGTTTTTATAGGTCCTACGAGCAGTACTTC
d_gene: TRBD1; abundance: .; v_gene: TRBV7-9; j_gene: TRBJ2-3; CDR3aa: CASSPRGHTDTQYF; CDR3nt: TGTGCCAGCAGCCCAAGGGGGCACACAGATACGCAGTATTTT
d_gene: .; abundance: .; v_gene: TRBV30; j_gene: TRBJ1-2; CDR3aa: CAWSVSQVHGYTF; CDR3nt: TGTGCCTGGAGTGTATCGCAGGTCCATGGCTACACCTTC
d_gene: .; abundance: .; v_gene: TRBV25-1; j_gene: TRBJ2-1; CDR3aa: CASSPRGYNEQFF; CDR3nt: TGTGCCAGCAGTCCCCGGGGCTACAATGAGCAGTTCTTC
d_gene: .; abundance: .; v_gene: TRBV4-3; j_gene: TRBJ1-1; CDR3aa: CASSQERNLEGAEAFF; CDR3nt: TGCGCCAGCAGCCAAGAGAGGAACCTCGAAGGAGCGGAGGCTTTCTTT
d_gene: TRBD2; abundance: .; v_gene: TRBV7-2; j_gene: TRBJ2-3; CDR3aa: CASSLGLGGGLKADTQYF; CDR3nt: TGTGCCAGCAGCTTAGGATTAGGCGGGGGGTTAAAGGCAGATACGCAGTATTTT
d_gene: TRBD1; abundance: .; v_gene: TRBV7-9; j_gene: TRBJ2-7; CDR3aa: CASSPMGSPGTGGEQYF; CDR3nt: TGTGCCAGCAGTCCCATGGGATCTCCGGGGACAGGGGGCGAGCAGTACTTC
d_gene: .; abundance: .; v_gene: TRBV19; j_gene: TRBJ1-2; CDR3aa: CASSIRGDYGYTF; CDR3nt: TGTGCCAGTAGTATAAGGGGTGACTATGGCTACACCTTC
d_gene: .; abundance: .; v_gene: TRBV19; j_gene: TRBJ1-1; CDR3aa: CASSIQGQRAEAFF; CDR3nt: TGTGCCAGTAGTATTCAGGGGCAGAGGGCTGAAGCTTTCTTT
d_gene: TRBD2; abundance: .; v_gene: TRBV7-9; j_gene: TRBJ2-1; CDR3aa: CASSLGAGGPPYNEQFF; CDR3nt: TGTGCCAGCAGCTTAGGAGCGGGAGGACCGCCCTACAATGAGCAGTTCTTC
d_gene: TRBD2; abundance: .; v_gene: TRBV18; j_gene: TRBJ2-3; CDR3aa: CASSPPTSGNTDTQYF; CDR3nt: TGTGCCAGCTCACCGCCTACTAGCGGGAATACAGATACGCAGTATTTT
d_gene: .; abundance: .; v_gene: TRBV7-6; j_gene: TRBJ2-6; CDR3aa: CASSRQEILSGANVLTF; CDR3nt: TGTGCCAGCAGCCGACAGGAGATACTGTCTGGGGCCAACGTCCTGACTTTC
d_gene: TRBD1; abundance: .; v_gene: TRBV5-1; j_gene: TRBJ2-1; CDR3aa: CASSLGQASYNEQFF; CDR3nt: TGCGCCAGCAGCCTGGGACAGGCCTCCTACAATGAGCAGTTCTTC
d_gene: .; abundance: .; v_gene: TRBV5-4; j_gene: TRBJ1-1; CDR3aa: CASSLGEMNTEAFF; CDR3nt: TGTGCCAGCAGCTTGGGAGAGATGAACACTGAAGCTTTCTTT
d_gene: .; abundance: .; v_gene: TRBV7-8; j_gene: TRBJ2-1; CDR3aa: CASSSPPRKQFF; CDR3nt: TGTGCCAGCAGCTCCCCCCCCAGAAAGCAGTTCTTC
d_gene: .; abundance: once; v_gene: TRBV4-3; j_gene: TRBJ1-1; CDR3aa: CASSQDRNTEAFF; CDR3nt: TGCGCCAGCAGCCAAGATCGTAACACTGAAGCTTTCTTT
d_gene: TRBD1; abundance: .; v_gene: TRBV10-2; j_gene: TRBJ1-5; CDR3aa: CASSESGRGSEQPQHF; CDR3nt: TGCGCCAGCAGTGAGTCTGGCAGGGGGTCGGAGCAGCCCCAGCATTTT
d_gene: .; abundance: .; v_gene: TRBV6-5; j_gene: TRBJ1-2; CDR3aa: CASSYSRGGYGYTF; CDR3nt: TGTGCCAGCAGTTACTCGAGGGGGGGCTATGGCTACACCTTC
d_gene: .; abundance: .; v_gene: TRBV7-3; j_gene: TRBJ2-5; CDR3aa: CASSLTDQTGETQYF; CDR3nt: TGTGCCAGCAGCTTAACGGATCAAACGGGGGAGACCCAGTACTTC
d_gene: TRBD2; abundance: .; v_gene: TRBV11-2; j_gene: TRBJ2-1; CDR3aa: CASSLERDYNEQFF; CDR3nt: TGTGCCAGCAGCCTAGAGCGGGACTACAATGAGCAGTTCTTC
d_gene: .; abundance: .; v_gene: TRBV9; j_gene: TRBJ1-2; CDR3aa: CASSVGPNYGYTF; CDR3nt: TGTGCCAGCAGCGTAGGGCCCAACTATGGCTACACCTTC
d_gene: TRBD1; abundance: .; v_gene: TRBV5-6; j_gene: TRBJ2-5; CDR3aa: CASSSGQGGRETQYF; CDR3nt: TGTGCCAGCAGCTCAGGACAGGGCGGTCGGGAGACCCAGTACTTC
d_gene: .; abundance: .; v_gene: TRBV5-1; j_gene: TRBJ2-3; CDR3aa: CASSLLKYVAGPSTDTQYF; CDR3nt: TGCGCCAGCAGCTTGCTTAAGTATGTTGCGGGACCTAGCACAGATACGCAGTATTTT
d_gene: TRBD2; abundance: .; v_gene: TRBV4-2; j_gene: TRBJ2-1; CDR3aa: CASRRTAGGPYNEQFF; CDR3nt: TGTGCCAGCAGACGAACGGCGGGGGGCCCTTACAATGAGCAGTTCTTC
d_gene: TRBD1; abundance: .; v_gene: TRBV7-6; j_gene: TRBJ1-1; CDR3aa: CASSLAPRRFGQGRGGNTEAFF; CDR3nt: TGTGCCAGCAGCTTAGCACCGAGAAGATTCGGACAGGGAAGGGGGGGGAACACTGAAGCTTTCTTT
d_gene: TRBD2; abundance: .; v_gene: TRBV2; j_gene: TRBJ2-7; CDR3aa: CASRVERGPYEQYF; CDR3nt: TGTGCCAGCAGAGTAGAGCGGGGTCCCTACGAGCAGTACTTC
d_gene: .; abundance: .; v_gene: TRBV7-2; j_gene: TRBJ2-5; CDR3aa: CASSLLTGTQETQYF; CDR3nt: TGTGCCAGCAGCTTATTGACGGGGACACAAGAGACCCAGTACTTC
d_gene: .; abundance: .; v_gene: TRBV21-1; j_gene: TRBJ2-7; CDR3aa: CASKVTGTGVSYEQYF; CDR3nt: TGTGCCAGCAAGGTGACCGGGACAGGCGTCTCCTACGAGCAGTACTTC
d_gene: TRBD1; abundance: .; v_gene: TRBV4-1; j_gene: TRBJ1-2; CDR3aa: CASSHPGSDRGHYGYTF; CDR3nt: TGCGCCAGCAGCCACCCGGGATCGGACAGGGGGCACTATGGCTACACCTTC
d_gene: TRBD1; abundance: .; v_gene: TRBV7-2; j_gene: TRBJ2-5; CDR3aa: CASSKAGGDSRTQYF; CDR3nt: TGTGCCAGCAGCAAGGCAGGGGGCGACTCTCGGACCCAGTACTTC
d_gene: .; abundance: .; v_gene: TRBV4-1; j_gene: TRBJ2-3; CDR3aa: CASSRPQLGTDTQYF; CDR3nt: TGCGCCAGCAGCCGCCCCCAGTTGGGCACAGATACGCAGTATTTT
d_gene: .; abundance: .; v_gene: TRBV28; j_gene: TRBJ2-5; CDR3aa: CASSRTQGWETQYF; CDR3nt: TGTGCCAGCAGCAGAACACAGGGTTGGGAGACCCAGTACTTC
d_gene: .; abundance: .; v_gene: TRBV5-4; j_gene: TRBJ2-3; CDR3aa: CASRSADTQYF; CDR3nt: TGTGCCAGCAGGTCAGCAGATACGCAGTATTTT
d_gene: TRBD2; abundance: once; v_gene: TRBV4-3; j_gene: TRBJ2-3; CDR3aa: CASSQDLFSGDFTDTQYF; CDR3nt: TGCGCCAGCAGCCAAGATCTCTTTAGCGGGGATTTCACAGATACGCAGTATTTT
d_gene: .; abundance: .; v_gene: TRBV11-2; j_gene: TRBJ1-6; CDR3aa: CASSLGRAIDNSPLHF; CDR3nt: TGTGCCAGCAGCCTGGGCAGGGCGATCGATAATTCACCCCTCCACTTT
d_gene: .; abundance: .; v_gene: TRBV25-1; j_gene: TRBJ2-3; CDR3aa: CASRNLTDTQYF; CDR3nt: TGTGCCAGCAGAAATCTCACAGATACGCAGTATTTT
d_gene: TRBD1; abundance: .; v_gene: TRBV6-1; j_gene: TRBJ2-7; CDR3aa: CASSTGSSYEQYF; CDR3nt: TGTGCCAGCTCGACAGGGAGCTCCTACGAGCAGTACTTC
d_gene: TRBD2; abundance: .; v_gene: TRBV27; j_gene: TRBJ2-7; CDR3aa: CASSPLRAGPMIRYF; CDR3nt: TGTGCCAGCAGTCCCCTTCGAGCGGGACCTATGATCCGGTACTTC
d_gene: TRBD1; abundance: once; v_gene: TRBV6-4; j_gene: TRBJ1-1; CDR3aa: CASIEYSWDDRVNTEAFF; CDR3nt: TGTGCCAGCATAGAATACTCATGGGATGACAGGGTGAACACTGAAGCTTTCTTT
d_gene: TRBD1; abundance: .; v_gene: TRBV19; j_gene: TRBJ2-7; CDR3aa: CASSSTGGRYSYEQYF; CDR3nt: TGTGCCAGTAGTAGTACAGGGGGCCGATACTCCTACGAGCAGTACTTC
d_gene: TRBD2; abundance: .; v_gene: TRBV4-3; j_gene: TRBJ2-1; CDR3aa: CASSHLAGRFNEQFF; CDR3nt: TGCGCCAGCAGCCATCTAGCGGGAAGGTTCAATGAGCAGTTCTTC
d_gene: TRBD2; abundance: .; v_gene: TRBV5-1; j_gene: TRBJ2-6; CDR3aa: CASSFVGGSGGSGANVLTF; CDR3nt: TGCGCCAGCAGCTTTGTTGGCGGGAGTGGAGGCTCTGGGGCCAACGTCCTGACTTTC
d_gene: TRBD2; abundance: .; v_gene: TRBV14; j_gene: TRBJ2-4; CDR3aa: CASSQDFRQGGDLAKNIQYF; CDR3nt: TGTGCCAGCAGCCAAGATTTTAGGCAGGGAGGGGATCTAGCCAAAAACATTCAGTACTTC
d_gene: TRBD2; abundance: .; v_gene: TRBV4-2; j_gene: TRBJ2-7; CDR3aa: CASSQILEAGGPGSSYEQYF; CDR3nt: TGTGCCAGCAGCCAAATCTTAGAAGCGGGAGGGCCGGGGAGCTCCTACGAGCAGTACTTC
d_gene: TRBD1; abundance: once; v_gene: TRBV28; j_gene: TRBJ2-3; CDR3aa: CASSSTGVQSDTQYF; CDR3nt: TGTGCCAGCAGTTCGACAGGGGTCCAATCAGATACGCAGTATTTT
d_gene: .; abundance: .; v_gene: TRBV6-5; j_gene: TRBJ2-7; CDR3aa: CASSYDNPDRTYEQYF; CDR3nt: TGTGCCAGCAGTTACGACAACCCGGACAGAACCTACGAGCAGTACTTC
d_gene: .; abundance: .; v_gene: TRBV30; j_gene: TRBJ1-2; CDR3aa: CAWSVRGNYGYTF; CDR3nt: TGTGCCTGGAGTGTACGGGGAAACTATGGCTACACCTTC
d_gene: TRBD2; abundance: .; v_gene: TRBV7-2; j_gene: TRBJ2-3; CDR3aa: CASSPRPGLAGRDTQYF; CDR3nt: TGTGCCAGCAGCCCAAGACCGGGACTAGCGGGAAGGGATACGCAGTATTTT
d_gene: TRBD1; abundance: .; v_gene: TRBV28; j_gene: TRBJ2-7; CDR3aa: CASGTDLYEQYF; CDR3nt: TGTGCCAGCGGGACAGACCTCTACGAGCAGTACTTC
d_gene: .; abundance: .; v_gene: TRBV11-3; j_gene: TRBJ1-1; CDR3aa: CASSFRVNTEAFF; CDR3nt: TGTGCCAGCAGCTTTCGGGTGAACACTGAAGCTTTCTTT